The text below deals with one TCR beta chain. Its specificity is unknown. These data come from a study of T cell responses to AZD1222 COVID-19 vaccine. The method was immunoSEQ multiplex PCR; TCRdb's version includes in-frame clones alone and lacks a portion of them. Here the sample spans about 150,000 clones, just over 90% being singletons. Study observations and caveats: Repertoires were obtained only post-peak T cell response. Mapped onto spike, vaccine-associated CD4 TCRs spanned it and were dominant at 160-218 and 743-854.

The CDR3 covers 15 residues. CDR1 is LGHDT, CDR2 YNNKEL, per germline (reference sequence). V shed 4 bases and J 7 bases; nucleotides not matched to a gene: 11. The sequenced sample was peripheral blood, obtained 28 days after the second AZD1222 dose. The TCR sequence derives from an adult who received the AZD1222 COVID-19 vaccine. This sequence joins TRBV3-1 (or the pseudogene TRBV3-2) and TRBJ2-3, with 7 bases identical to TRBD2. CDR3 bases: TGTGCCAGCAGCCGACTATCGGGGGGTTTGTATACGCAGTATTTT. This gives the protein CASSRLSGGLYTQYF.